What follows are 15 T cell receptor beta chains derived from one specimen sequenced in a study of T cell responses to AZD1222 COVID-19 vaccine. The repertoire was sequenced with immunoSEQ multiplex PCR; TCRdb's copy has only in-frame clones and lacks some. Of 40,000 to 55,000 clones in the sample, about 87% are singletons; the top ten hold 0.95% to 1.2%. Specimen: peripheral blood, collected 28 days after the second AZD1222 dose. All receptors come from an adult who received the AZD1222 COVID-19 vaccine.

The J gene is TRBJ2-1, the V gene TRBV6-5, with D tentatively TRBD2 (5 bases). Per the germline V gene, CDR1 is MNHEY and CDR2 is SVGAGI. There are 16 residues in the CDR3. Between the trimmed V and J ends, which lost 0 bases and 0 bases, there was a span of 9 bases. The CDR3 coding sequence is TGTGCCAGCAGTTACTCGAAGCGGTCCTCCTACAATGAGCAGTTCTTC. Translating gives CASSYSKRSSYNEQFF.

V usage is TRBV28 and J usage is TRBJ1-1; unclear D gene. With 6 bases removed from V and 0 bases from J, the gap between germline ends came to 8 bases. This CDR3 has 13 residues. Germline loops: CDR1 MDHEN, CDR2 SYDVKM. CDR3 in DNA: TGTGCCAGCAGCCAACCCATGAACACTGAAGCTTTCTTT. This codes for CASSQPMNTEAFF.

This chain uses TRBV28 with TRBJ1-5, with D possibly matching TRBD1 (6 bases). Between the trimmed V and J ends, which lost 8 bases and 0 bases, there was a span of 17 bases. CDR1 is MDHEN, CDR2 SYDVKM, per germline. There are 16 residues in the CDR3. The CDR3: CASEQGFAYSNQPQHF. Written as DNA, the CDR3 is TGTGCCAGCGAACAGGGTTTTGCCTATAGCAATCAGCCCCAGCATTTT. Full variable domain (outside the CDR3, taken from reference TRBV28 and TRBJ1-5): DVKVTQSSRYLVKRTGEKVFLECVQDMDHENMFWYRQDPGLGLRLIYFSYDVKMKEKGDIPEGYSVSREKKERFSLILESASTNQTSMYLCASEQGFAYSNQPQHFGDGTRLSIL.

This clone was detected once. The rearrangement uses TRBV28 and TRBJ2-7; perhaps TRBD2 as D (5 bases). The ends were cut back, 6 bases at V and 0 bases at J, with 9 bases in the middle. The CDR3 has 13 residues. Per germline, CDR1 MDHEN and CDR2 SYDVKM. CDR3 amino acids: CASRPAGSYEQYF. For the CDR3, the DNA is TGTGCCAGCAGACCCGCGGGCTCCTACGAGCAGTACTTC.

In nucleotides, the CDR3 is TGTGCCAGCAGGTGGGAGCCCGGGGAGCTGTTTTTT. It translates to CASRWEPGELFF. This sequence joins TRBV3-1 (or the pseudogene TRBV3-2) and TRBJ2-2, with a tentative D call TRBD2 (5 bases). The CDR3 is 12 residues long. Germline lookup yields CDR1 LGHDT and CDR2 YNNKEL (reference sequence). V shed 6 bases and J shed 6 bases, with 8 bases lying between them.

The chain combines TRBV19 with TRBJ2-3; 10 bases agree with TRBD2. The junction had 10 bases not matched to a gene; V was cut back by 3 bases and J by 4 bases. This CDR3 is 17 amino acids long. Per the germline V gene, CDR1 is LNHDA and CDR2 is SQIVND (reference sequence). CDR3 in DNA: TGTGCCAGTAGTATGTTCAGCGGGAGGGCCGCTCCAGATACGCAGTATTTT. It yields the protein CASSMFSGRAAPDTQYF.

The chain couples TRBV19 to TRBJ1-4; unclear D gene. CDR1 and CDR2 (germline): LNHDA, SQIVND (reference sequence). The CDR3 has 16 residues. Trimming cost V 3 bases and J 0 bases, with 11 bases left between them. Here the CDR3 reads CASSIRTGPTNEKLFF. As DNA, the CDR3 is TGTGCCAGTAGTATTCGAACCGGACCAACTAATGAAAAACTGTTTTTT.

The chain employs TRBV6-5 and TRBJ2-7; possibly TRBD1 for D (6 bases). Germline assignment: CDR1 MNHEY and CDR2 SVGAGI. The CDR3 covers 14 residues. Trimming stripped 8 bases from V and 0 bases from J, with 14 bases between. The CDR3 loop is CASRTRDISYEQYF. Here the CDR3 DNA reads TGTGCCAGCCGGACCCGGGACATCTCCTACGAGCAGTACTTC.

The chain recombines TRBV20-1 with TRBJ2-3; D is uncertain. The CDR3 consists of 13 residues. Between the trimmed V and J ends, which lost 3 bases and 0 bases, there was a span of 7 bases. CDR1 and CDR2 from the germline V gene are DFQATT and SNEGSKA (reference sequence). CDR3 amino acids: CSASADSTDTQYF. CDR3 nucleotide sequence: TGCAGTGCTAGTGCGGACAGCACAGATACGCAGTATTTT.

The CDR3 protein is CASSYRDSLYGYTF. CDR3 DNA sequence: TGTGCCAGCAGTTATCGGGACAGCCTCTATGGCTACACCTTC. J is TRBJ1-2 and V is TRBV6-5; the match to TRBD1 covers 7 bases. CDR1 is MNHEY, CDR2 SVGAGI, per germline. V dropped 3 bases and J dropped 4; count of bases not matched to a gene: 5. This CDR3 has 14 amino acids.

J is TRBJ1-5 and V is TRBV19; 7 nucleotides agree with TRBD1. J was trimmed by 1 base and V by 6 bases; bases with no gene match: 3. Germline CDR1 reads LNHDA; CDR2 reads SQIVND (reference sequence). This CDR3 has 14 residues. The CDR3 reads CASRGDSSNQPQHF. The CDR3, as DNA: TGTGCCAGTAGGGGGGACAGCAGCAATCAGCCCCAGCATTTT.

This chain connects TRBV12-3 or TRBV12-4 to TRBJ2-2; 7 bases are a match to TRBD1. This CDR3 spans 11 amino acids. The J segment lost 13 bases and the V segment lost 7 bases, leaving 6 bases of the junction unmatched. CDR3 residues: CASTWTGPLFF. In DNA, the CDR3 is TGTGCCAGCACTTGGACAGGCCCGCTGTTTTTT.

This clone was found once. The chain carries TRBV29-1 and TRBJ2-5, with 8 bases lining up with TRBD1. This CDR3 contains 14 residues. With 4 bases clipped from V and 4 bases from J, the junction kept 8 bases outside the gene matches. CDR1 SQVTM and CDR2 ANQGSEA come from the germline V gene. CDR3 amino acids: CSVGARGQGETQYF. CDR3 DNA: TGCAGCGTTGGAGCTCGTGGACAGGGAGAGACCCAGTACTTC.

This chain joins TRBV9 and TRBJ1-4; perhaps TRBD1 as D (5 bases). The germline V gene encodes CDR1 SGDLS and CDR2 YYNGEE. The CDR3 spans 16 residues. Trimming removed 4 bases at V and 4 bases at J, with 17 bases between. This CDR3 reads CASSPNPTELNEKLFF. DNA for the CDR3: TGTGCCAGCAGCCCAAACCCGACAGAACTTAATGAAAAACTGTTTTTT.

This chain links TRBV6-1 with TRBJ2-7; no clear D gene. Germline V gene sequence: CDR1 MNHNS, CDR2 SASEGT. Trimming took 2 bases from V and 2 from J, leaving 7 bases between them. The CDR3 has 13 amino acids. CDR3 amino acids: CASSEFLAYEQYF. In DNA, the CDR3 is TGTGCCAGCAGTGAATTCCTAGCCTACGAGCAGTACTTC.